Listed below are T cell receptor beta chains from one sample, sequenced in a study of T cells of healthy individuals. One entry per CDR3 protein results from TCRdb running MiXCR on the 5' RACE reads. Counted here are 40,000 to 60,000 distinct CDR3 sequences, over 12% occurring once; the ten biggest clones make up about 16%. The receptors derive from a human donor in good health. Each CDR3 is given with its conserved first and last residue. A D gene is named only where the DNA matches it firmly. A clone size is listed for some rows: how often the clone was seen (once, few, many), or a class if it is expanded.

d_call	cdr3_length	clone_size	v_call	j_call	cdr3_nt	cdr3_aa
NA	12	few	TRBV5-6	TRBJ1-2	TGTGCCAGCAGCCGAGACGGGAATGGCTACACCTTC	CASSRDGNGYTF
TRBD2	18	NA	TRBV19	TRBJ2-1	TGTGCCAGTAGTAAACACCTGGGACTAGCGGGAGGATCCAATGAGCAGTTCTTC	CASSKHLGLAGGSNEQFF
NA	11	NA	TRBV28	TRBJ2-1	TGTGCCAGCACTCAAGTTAGTGAGCAGTTCTTC	CASTQVSEQFF
TRBD2	14	many	TRBV30	TRBJ2-3	TGTGCCTGGAGTGCGACTAGCGGGGCAGATACGCAGTATTTT	CAWSATSGADTQYF
TRBD2	17	NA	TRBV7-2	TRBJ2-3	TGTGCCAGCAGCTTAGCGTCTAGCGGGGGGGCCGCGGATACGCAGTATTTT	CASSLASSGGAADTQYF
NA	16	few	TRBV9	TRBJ2-5	TGTGCCAGCAGCGCCGGGGCGACTAGTAGGCAAGAGACCCAGTACTTC	CASSAGATSRQETQYF
TRBD2	16	many	TRBV10-3	TRBJ2-1	TGTGCCATCAGGGCCTCTAGCGGAGGCTCCTACAATGAGCAGTTCTTC	CAIRASSGGSYNEQFF
NA	15	NA	TRBV12-3/TRBV12-4	TRBJ1-1	TGTGCCAGCAGTCCAGGGTGGGGGCCGGACACTGAAGCTTTCTTT	CASSPGWGPDTEAFF
NA	12	few	TRBV20-1	TRBJ1-1	TGCAGTGCTGGTACCAGGGGTACTGAAGCTTTCTTT	CSAGTRGTEAFF
NA	14	many	TRBV10-3	TRBJ2-3	TGTGCCATCAGTGAGACAGGGCGCACAGATACGCAGTATTTT	CAISETGRTDTQYF
TRBD2	19	many	TRBV7-2	TRBJ2-1	TGTGCCAGCAGCTTAGCCCCCATTTCTAGCGGGAGGGCCACTAATGAGCAGTTCTTC	CASSLAPISSGRATNEQFF
NA	12	NA	TRBV6-6	TRBJ1-1	TGTGCCAGCCGACCACAGGGAGCTGAAGCTTTCTTT	CASRPQGAEAFF
TRBD1	15	many	TRBV7-6	TRBJ1-6	TGTGCCAGCAGCTCACAGCCAGGGGGCGGATCACCCCTCCACTTT	CASSSQPGGGSPLHF
NA	15	many	TRBV29-1	TRBJ2-2	TGCAGCGTTCGGTACCTAAAACCGAACACCGGGGAGCTGTTTTTT	CSVRYLKPNTGELFF
NA	13	NA	TRBV7-3	TRBJ2-7	TGTGCCAGCAGCTTAAGGGGCGGGGACGAGCAGTACTTC	CASSLRGGDEQYF
NA	15	medium-sized	TRBV28	TRBJ2-7	TGTGCCAGCAGTTTATTGGGACTCGAAACCTACGAGCAGTACTTC	CASSLLGLETYEQYF
NA	13	many	TRBV29-1	TRBJ1-1	TGCAGCGTTAACAGGAATCTGAACACTGAAGCTTTCTTT	CSVNRNLNTEAFF
NA	16	many	TRBV7-2	TRBJ2-3	TGTGCCAGCACCGTGGGCGGGGGCGCCATTGGTCATACGCAGTATTTT	CASTVGGGAIGHTQYF
NA	13	many	TRBV20-1	TRBJ1-4	TGCAGTGCTAGAGATTTAAGGTCGCCACGACTGTTTTTT	CSARDLRSPRLFF
NA	14	few	TRBV20-1	TRBJ1-5	TGCAGTGCCAAGACCCCCCTGGGTGATCAGCCCCAGCATTTT	CSAKTPLGDQPQHF
NA	14	few	TRBV2	TRBJ2-7	TGTGCCAGCAGTGAAGGCTGGGGTCTCTACGAGCAGTACTTC	CASSEGWGLYEQYF
NA	13	many	TRBV20-1	TRBJ2-7	TGCAGTGCCAAGAAGACTGCCTCCTACGAGCAGTACTTC	CSAKKTASYEQYF
NA	13	few	TRBV10-3	TRBJ2-3	TGTGCCGCCTGGGACACACTCACAGATACGCAGTATTTT	CAAWDTLTDTQYF
NA	15	NA	TRBV5-4	TRBJ1-2	TGTGCCAGCAGCTCCCCGGGAGAGGGGCGAGGGGGCTACACCTTC	CASSSPGEGRGGYTF